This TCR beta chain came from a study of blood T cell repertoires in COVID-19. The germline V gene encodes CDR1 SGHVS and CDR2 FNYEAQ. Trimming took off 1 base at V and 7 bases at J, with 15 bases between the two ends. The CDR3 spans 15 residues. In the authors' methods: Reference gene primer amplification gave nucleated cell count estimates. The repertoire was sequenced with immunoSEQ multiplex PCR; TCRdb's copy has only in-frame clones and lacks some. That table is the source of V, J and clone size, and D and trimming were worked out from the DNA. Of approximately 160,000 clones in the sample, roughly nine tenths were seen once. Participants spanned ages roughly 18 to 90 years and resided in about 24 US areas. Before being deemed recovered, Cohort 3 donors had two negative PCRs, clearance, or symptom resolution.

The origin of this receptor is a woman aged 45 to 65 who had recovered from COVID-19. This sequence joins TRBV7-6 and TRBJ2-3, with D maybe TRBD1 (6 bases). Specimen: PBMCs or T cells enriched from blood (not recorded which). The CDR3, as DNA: TGTGCCAGCAGCTTAGGTACAGGGAGTTCGAATACGCAGTATTTT. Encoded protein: CASSLGTGSSNTQYF.